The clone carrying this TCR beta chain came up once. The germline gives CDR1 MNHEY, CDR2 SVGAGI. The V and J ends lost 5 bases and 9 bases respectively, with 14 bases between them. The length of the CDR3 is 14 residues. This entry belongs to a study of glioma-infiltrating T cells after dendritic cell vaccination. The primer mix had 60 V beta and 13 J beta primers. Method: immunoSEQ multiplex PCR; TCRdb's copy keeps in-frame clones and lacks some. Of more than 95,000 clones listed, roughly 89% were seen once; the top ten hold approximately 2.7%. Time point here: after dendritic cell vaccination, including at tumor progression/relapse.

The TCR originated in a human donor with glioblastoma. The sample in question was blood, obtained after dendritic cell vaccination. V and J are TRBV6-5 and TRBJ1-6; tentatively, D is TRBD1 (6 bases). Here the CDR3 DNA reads TGTGCCAGCAGTGACGGGGGGGCCGGTTCACCCCTCCACTTT. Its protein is CASSDGGAGSPLHF.